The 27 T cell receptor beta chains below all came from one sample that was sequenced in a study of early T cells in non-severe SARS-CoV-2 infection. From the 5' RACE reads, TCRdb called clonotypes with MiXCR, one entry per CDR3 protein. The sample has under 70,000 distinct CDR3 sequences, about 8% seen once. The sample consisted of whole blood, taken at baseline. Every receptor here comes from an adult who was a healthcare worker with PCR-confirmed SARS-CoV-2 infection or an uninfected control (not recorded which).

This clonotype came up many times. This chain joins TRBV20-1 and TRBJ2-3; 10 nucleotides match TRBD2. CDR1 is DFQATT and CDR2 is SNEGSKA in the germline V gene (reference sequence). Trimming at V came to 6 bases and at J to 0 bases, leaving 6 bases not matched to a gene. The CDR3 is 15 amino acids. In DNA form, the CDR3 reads TGCAGTGCAGGCGAACTAGCGGGGAGCACAGATACGCAGTATTTT. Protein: CSAGELAGSTDTQYF.

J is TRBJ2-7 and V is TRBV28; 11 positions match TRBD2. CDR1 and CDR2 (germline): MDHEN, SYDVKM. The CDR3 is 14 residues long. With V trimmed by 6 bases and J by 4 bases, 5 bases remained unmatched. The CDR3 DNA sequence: TGTGCCAGCAGAATTAGCGGGAGGGCGTACGAGCAGTACTTC. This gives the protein CASRISGRAYEQYF.

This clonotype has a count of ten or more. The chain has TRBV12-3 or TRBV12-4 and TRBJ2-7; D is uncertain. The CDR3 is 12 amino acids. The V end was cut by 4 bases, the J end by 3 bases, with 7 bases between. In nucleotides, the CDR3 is TGTGCCAGCAGTTACAGCAGCTACGAGCAGTACTTC. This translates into CASSYSSYEQYF.

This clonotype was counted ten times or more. The CDR3 spells CASTVGGGGRYGYTF. Written as DNA, the CDR3 is TGTGCCAGCACTGTAGGCGGAGGGGGCAGGTATGGCTACACCTTC. The chain joins TRBV28 to TRBJ1-2; 7 bases align to TRBD1. V shed 7 bases and J 5 bases; nucleotides not matched to a gene: 13. CDR1 and CDR2 (germline): MDHEN, SYDVKM. The CDR3 extends over 15 amino acids.

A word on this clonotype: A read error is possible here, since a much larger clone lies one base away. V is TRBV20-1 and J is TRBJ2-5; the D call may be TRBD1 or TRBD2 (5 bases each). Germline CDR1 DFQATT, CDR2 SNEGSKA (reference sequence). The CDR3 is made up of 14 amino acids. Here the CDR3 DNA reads TGCGGTGCCACTCTGGGACCTCTTGTGGAGACCCAGTACTTC. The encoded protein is CGATLGPLVETQYF.

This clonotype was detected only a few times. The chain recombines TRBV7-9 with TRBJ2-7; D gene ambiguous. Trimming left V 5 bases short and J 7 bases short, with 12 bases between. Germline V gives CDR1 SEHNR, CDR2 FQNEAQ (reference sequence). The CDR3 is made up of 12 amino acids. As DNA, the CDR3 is TGTGCCAGCAGCAGCCCCGACGGGGAGCAGTACTTC. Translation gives CASSSPDGEQYF.

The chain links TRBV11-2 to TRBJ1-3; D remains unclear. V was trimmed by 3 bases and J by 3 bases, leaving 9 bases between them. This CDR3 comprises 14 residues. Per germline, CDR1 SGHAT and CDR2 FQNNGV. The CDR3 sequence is CASSFARDGNTIYF. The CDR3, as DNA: TGTGCCAGCAGCTTTGCAAGGGATGGAAACACCATATATTTT.

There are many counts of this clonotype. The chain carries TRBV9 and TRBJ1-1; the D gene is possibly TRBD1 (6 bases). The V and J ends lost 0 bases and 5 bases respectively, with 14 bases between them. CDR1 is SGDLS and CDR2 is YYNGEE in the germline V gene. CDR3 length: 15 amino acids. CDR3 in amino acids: CASSVVGGAGTEAFF. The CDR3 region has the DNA TGTGCCAGCAGCGTAGTCGGGGGCGCAGGGACTGAAGCTTTCTTT.

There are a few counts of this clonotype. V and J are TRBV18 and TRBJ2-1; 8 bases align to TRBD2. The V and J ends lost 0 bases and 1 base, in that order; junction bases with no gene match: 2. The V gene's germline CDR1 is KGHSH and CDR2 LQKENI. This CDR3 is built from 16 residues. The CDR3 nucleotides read TGTGCCAGCTCACCACCGGGGACTAGGTCCTACAATGAGCAGTTCTTC. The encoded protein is CASSPPGTRSYNEQFF. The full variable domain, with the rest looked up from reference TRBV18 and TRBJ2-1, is NAGVMQNPRHLVRRRGQEARLRCSPMKGHSHVYWYRQLPEEGLKFMVYLQKENIIDESGMPKERFSAEFPKEGPSILRIQQVVRGDSAAYFCASSPPGTRSYNEQFFGPGTRLTVL.

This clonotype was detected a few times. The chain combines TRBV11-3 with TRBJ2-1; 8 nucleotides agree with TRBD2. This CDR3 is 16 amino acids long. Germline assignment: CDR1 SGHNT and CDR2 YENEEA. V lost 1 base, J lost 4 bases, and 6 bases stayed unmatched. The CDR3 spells CASSLVAGGLYNEQFF. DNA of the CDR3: TGTGCCAGCAGCTTAGTTGCGGGAGGACTATACAATGAGCAGTTCTTC. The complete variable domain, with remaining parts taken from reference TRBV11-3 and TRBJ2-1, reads EAGVVQSPRYKIIEKKQPVAFWCNPISGHNTLYWYLQNLGQGPELLIRYENEEAVDDSQLPKDRFSAERLKGVDSTLKIQPAELGDSAVYLCASSLVAGGLYNEQFFGPGTRLTVL.

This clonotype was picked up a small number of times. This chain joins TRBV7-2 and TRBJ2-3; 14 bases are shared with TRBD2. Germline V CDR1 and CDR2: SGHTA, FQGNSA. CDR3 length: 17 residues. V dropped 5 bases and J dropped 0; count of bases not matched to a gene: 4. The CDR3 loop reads CASSRTSGRSSTDTQYF. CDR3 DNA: TGTGCCAGCAGCCGGACTAGCGGGAGGTCGAGCACAGATACGCAGTATTTT. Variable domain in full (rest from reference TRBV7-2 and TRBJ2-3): GAGVSQSPSNKVTEKGKDVELRCDPISGHTALYWYRQSLGQGLEFLIYFQGNSAPDKSGLPSDRFSAERTGGSVSTLTIQRTQQEDSAVYLCASSRTSGRSSTDTQYFGPGTRLTVL.

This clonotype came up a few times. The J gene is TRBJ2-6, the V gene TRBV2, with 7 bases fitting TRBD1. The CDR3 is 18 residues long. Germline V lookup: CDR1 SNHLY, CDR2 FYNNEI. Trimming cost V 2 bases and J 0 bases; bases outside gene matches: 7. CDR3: CASSETGQLVSGANVLTF. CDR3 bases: TGTGCCAGCAGTGAAACGGGACAGCTTGTCTCTGGGGCCAACGTCCTGACTTTC.

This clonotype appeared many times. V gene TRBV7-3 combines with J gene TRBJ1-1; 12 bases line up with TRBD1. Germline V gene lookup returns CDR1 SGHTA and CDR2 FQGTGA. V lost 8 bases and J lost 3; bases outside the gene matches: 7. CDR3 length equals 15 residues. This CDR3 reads CASSGTGGSHTEAFF. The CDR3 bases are TGTGCCAGCTCCGGGACAGGGGGCTCGCACACTGAAGCTTTCTTT.

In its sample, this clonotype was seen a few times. CDR3 DNA sequence: TGTGCCAGCAGTCCCTCGGGACAGCCTCTTCTTAGCACAGATACGCAGTATTTT. It is translated as CASSPSGQPLLSTDTQYF. The chain employs TRBV28 and TRBJ2-3; 7 bases are shared with TRBD1. In germline, CDR1 is MDHEN, CDR2 SYDVKM. J was trimmed by 0 bases and V by 5 bases; bases with no gene match: 14. The CDR3 sequence is 18 residues long.

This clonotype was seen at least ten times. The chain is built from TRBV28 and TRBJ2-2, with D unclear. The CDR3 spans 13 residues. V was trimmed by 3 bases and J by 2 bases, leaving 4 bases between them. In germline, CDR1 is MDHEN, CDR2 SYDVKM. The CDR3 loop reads CASSLRNTGELFF. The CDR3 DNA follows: TGTGCCAGCAGTTTGCGTAACACCGGGGAGCTGTTTTTT.

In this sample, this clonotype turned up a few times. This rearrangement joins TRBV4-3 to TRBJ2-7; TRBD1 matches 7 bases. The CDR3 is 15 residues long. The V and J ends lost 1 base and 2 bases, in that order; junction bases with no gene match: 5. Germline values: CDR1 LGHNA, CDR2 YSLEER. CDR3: CASSQVRDSTYEQYF. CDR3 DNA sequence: TGCGCCAGCAGCCAAGTCCGGGACAGTACCTACGAGCAGTACTTC.

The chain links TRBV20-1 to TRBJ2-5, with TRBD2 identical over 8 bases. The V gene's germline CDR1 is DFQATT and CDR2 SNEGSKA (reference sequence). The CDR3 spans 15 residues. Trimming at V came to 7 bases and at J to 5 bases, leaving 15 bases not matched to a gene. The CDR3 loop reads CSERGLAGREETQYF. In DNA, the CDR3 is TGCAGTGAAAGGGGGTTAGCGGGGCGGGAGGAGACCCAGTACTTC.

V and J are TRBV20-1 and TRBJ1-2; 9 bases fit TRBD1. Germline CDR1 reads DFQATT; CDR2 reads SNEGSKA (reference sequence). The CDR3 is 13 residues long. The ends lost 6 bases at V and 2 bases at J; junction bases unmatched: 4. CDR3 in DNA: TGCAGTGCCCGACAGGGGGAGAACTATGGCTACACCTTC. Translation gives CSARQGENYGYTF.

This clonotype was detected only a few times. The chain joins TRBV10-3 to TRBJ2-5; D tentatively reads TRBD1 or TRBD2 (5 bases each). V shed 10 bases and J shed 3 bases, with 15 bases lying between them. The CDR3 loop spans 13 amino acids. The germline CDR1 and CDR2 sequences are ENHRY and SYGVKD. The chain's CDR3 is CATTDGAKETQYF. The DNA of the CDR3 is TGTGCCACAACGGACGGGGCTAAAGAGACCCAGTACTTC.

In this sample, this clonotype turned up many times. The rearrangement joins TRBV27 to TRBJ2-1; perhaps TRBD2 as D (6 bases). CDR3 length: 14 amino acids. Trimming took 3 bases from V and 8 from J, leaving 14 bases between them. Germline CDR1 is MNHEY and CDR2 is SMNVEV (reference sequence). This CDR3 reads CASSFGRGGYEQFF. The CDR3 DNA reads TGTGCCAGCAGTTTCGGGCGGGGTGGTTATGAGCAGTTCTTC.

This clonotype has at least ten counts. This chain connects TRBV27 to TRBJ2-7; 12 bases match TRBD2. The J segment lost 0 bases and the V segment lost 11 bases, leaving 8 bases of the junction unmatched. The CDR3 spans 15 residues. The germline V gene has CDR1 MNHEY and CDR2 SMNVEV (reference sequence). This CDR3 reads CASGTSGFSSYEQYF. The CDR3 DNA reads TGTGCCTCGGGGACTAGCGGGTTTAGCTCCTACGAGCAGTACTTC.

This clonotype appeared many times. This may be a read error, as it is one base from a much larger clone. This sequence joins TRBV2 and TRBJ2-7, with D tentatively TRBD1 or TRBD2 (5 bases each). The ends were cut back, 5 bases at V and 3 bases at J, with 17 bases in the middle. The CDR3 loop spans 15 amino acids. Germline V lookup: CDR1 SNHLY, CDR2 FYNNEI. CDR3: CASSYGTFSGYEQYF. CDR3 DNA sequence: TGTGCCAGCAGTTACGGGACCTTTTCGGGCTACGAGCAGTACTTC. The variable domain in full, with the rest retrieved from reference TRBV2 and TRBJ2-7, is EPEVTQTPSHQVTQMGQEVILRCVPISNHLYFYWYRQILGQKVEFLVSFYNNEISEKSEIFDDQFSVERPDGSNFTLKIRSTKLEDSAMYFCASSYGTFSGYEQYFGPGTRLTVT.

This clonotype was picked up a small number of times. The CDR3 loop reads CASSGGNEQFF. The CDR3 DNA sequence: TGTGCCAGCAGTGGAGGGAATGAGCAGTTCTTC. The J gene is TRBJ2-1, the V gene TRBV6-2 or TRBV6-3, with D possibly TRBD2 on 6 matching bases. Germline CDR1 and CDR2: MNHEY and SVGEGT. This CDR3 contains 11 residues. V lost 5 bases to trimming and J lost 7 bases, with 6 bases between them.

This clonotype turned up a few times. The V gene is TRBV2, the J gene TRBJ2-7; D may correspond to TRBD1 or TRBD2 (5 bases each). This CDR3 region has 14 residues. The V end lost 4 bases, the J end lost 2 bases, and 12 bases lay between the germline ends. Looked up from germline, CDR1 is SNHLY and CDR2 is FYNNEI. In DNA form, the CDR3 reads TGTGCCAGCAGTGTGGGGGACGGCCCCTACGAGCAGTACTTC. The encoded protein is CASSVGDGPYEQYF.

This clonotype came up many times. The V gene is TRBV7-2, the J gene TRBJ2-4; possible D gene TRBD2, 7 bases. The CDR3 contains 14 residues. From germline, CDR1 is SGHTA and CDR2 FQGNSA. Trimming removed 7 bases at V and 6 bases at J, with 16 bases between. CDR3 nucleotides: TGTGCCAGCACCGAAACGGGGGGCAGAAACATTCAGTACTTC. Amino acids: CASTETGGRNIQYF. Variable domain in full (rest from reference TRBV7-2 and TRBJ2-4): GAGVSQSPSNKVTEKGKDVELRCDPISGHTALYWYRQSLGQGLEFLIYFQGNSAPDKSGLPSDRFSAERTGGSVSTLTIQRTQQEDSAVYLCASTETGGRNIQYFGAGTRLSVL.

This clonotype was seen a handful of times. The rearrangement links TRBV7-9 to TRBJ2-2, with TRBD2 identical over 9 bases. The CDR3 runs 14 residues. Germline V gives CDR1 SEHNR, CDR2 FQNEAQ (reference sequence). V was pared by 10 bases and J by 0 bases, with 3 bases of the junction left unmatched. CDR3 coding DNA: TGTGCCACCCGGACTAGCGCGAACACCGGGGAGCTGTTTTTT. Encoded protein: CATRTSANTGELFF.

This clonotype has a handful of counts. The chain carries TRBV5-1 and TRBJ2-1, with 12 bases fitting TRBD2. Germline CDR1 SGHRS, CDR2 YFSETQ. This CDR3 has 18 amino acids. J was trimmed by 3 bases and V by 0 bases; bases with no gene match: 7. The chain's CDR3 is CASSLELTSGSLYNEQFF. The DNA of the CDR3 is TGCGCCAGCAGCTTGGAGCTGACTAGCGGGAGTCTCTACAATGAGCAGTTCTTC. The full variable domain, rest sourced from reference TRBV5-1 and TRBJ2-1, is KAGVTQTPRYLIKTRGQQVTLSCSPISGHRSVSWYQQTPGQGLQFLFEYFSETQRNKGNFPGRFSGRQFSNSRSEMNVSTLELGDSALYLCASSLELTSGSLYNEQFFGPGTRLTVL.